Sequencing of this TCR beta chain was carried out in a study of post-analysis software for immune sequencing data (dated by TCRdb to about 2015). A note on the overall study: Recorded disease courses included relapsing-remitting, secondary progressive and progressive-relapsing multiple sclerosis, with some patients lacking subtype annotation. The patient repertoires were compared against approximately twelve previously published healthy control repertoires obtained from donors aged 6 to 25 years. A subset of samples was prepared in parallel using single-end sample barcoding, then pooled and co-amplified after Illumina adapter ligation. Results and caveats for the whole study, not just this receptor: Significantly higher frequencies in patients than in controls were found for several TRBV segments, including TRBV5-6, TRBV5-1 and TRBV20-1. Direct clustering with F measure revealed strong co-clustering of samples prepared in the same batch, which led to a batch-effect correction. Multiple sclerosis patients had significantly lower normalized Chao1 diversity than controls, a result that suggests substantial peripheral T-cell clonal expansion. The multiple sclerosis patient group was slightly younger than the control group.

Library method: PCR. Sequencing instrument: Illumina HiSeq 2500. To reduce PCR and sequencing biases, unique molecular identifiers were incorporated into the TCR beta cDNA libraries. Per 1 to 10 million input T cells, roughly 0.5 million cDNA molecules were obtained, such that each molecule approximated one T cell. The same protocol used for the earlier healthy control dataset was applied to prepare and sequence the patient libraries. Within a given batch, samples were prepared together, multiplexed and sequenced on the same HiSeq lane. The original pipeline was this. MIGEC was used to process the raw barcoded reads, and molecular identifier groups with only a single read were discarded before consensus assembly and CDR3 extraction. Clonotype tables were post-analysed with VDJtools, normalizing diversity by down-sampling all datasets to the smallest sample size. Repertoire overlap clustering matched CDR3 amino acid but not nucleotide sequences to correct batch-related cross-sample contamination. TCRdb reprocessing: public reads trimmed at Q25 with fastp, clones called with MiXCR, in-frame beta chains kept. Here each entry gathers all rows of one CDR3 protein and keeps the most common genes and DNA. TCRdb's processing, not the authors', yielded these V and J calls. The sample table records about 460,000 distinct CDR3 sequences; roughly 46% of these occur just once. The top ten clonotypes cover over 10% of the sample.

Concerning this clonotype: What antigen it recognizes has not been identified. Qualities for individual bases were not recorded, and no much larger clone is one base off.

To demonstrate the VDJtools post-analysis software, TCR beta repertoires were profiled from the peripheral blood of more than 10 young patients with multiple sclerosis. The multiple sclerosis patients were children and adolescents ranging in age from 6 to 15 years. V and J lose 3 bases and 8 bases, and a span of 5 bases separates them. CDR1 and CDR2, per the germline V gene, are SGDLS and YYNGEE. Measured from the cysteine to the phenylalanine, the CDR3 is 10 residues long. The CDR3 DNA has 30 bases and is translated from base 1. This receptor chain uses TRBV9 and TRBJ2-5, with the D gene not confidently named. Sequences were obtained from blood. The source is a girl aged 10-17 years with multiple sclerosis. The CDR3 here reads CASSESTQYF. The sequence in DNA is TGTGCCAGCAGCGAGAGCACCCAGTACTTC.